A single sample gave rise to the 13 T cell receptor beta chains below, sequenced in a study of T cells in Graves' hyperthyroidism and ophthalmopathy. Amplification of TCR beta CDR3 regions was performed using RNA transcripts as template. The TCR CDR3 was amplified in a first-round RT-PCR using the HTBI primer set. MiXCR, applied by TCRdb to the multiplex PCR reads, yields one record per CDR3 protein. The data show hundreds of thousands of distinct CDR3 sequences, about 16% seen once. Sequenced material: blood. The receptor source for this set is a man in his forties with Graves' hyperthyroidism.

The table lists this clonotype with many counts. The chain is built from TRBV10-3 and TRBJ1-1, with TRBD1 matching 7 bases. Looked up from germline, CDR1 is ENHRY and CDR2 is SYGVKD. CDR3 size: 16 residues. Losses at the gene ends were 4 bases for V and 6 bases for J; bases not matched to a gene: 14. CDR3 sequence: CAISGQQGTGVAEAFF. CDR3 bases: TGTGCCATCAGTGGCCAACAGGGGACCGGTGTGGCTGAAGCTTTCTTT.

This clonotype was observed a handful of times. This may be a read error, as it is one base from a much larger clone. V usage is TRBV18 and J usage is TRBJ2-5, with 7 nucleotides matching TRBD2. The CDR3 spans 15 residues. Germline V CDR1 and CDR2: KGHSH, LQKENI. The CDR3 reads CTSSRTSGTKETQYF. The CDR3 nucleotides are TGTACCAGCTCACGCACTTCCGGGACTAAAGAGACCCAGTACTTC. The full variable domain, rest sourced from reference TRBV18 and TRBJ2-5, is NAGVMQNPRHLVRRRGQEARLRCSPMKGHSHVYWYRQLPEEGLKFMVYLQKENIIDESGMPKERFSAEFPKEGPSILRIQQVVRGDSAAYFCTSSRTSGTKETQYFGPGTRLLVL.

The table lists this clonotype with a few counts. V is TRBV5-1 and J is TRBJ2-3; D may match TRBD1 or TRBD2 (5 bases each). The CDR3 consists of 15 residues. V was pared by 1 base and J by 0 bases, with 9 bases between. Looked up from germline, CDR1 is SGHRS and CDR2 is YFSETQ. CDR3 DNA sequence: TGCGCCAGCAGCTTGTACGGGGCTAGCACAGATACGCAGTATTTT. This encodes CASSLYGASTDTQYF.

This clonotype was found many times. This chain links TRBV6-1 with TRBJ1-1; the match to TRBD1 covers 8 bases. Germline V gene data show CDR1 as MNHNS and CDR2 as SASEGT. The CDR3 is made up of 15 amino acids. V dropped 2 bases and J dropped 1; count of bases not matched to a gene: 3. The CDR3 nucleotides are TGTGCCAGCAGTGAACAGGGGGCGAGGAACACTGAAGCTTTCTTT. Translated: CASSEQGARNTEAFF.

This chain connects TRBV7-3 to TRBJ2-2; D gene ambiguous. V lost 1 base and J lost 1, with 7 bases in between. Looked up from germline, CDR1 is SGHTA and CDR2 is FQGTGA. CDR3 length equals 15 residues. The CDR3 DNA reads as TGTGCCAGCAGCTTAAGTCCAGGGAACACCGGGGAGCTGTTTTTT. Protein sequence: CASSLSPGNTGELFF.

This clonotype was picked up a small number of times. The chain links TRBV28 to TRBJ1-5; D unresolved. V gave up 5 bases and J gave up 8 bases, with 16 bases separating them. The V gene's germline CDR1 is MDHEN and CDR2 SYDVKM. The CDR3 contains 14 residues. The CDR3 loop reads CASSRTPLSEPQHF. CDR3 bases: TGTGCCAGCAGTCGAACCCCGCTCAGTGAGCCCCAGCATTTT.

This clonotype was seen just once. The CDR3 loop reads CASSEPTGKNSPLHF. For the CDR3, the DNA is TGTGCCAGCAGCGAACCAACAGGGAAAAACTCACCCCTCCACTTT. The chain links TRBV5-4 to TRBJ1-6, with D perhaps TRBD1 (6 bases). V was clipped by 4 bases and J by 10 bases, with 18 bases between them. CDR1 and CDR2 from the germline V gene are SGHNT and YYREEE (reference sequence). The CDR3 runs 15 residues.

This clonotype has a handful of counts. V and J are TRBV7-6 and TRBJ2-1; D unresolved. The V gene lost 6 bases and the J gene lost 4 bases, with 7 bases spanning the gap. CDR1 and CDR2 (germline): SGHVS, FNYEAQ. This CDR3 has 12 residues. The CDR3 loop reads CASSFQYNEQFF. The CDR3 nucleotides read TGTGCCAGCAGTTTTCAGTACAATGAGCAGTTCTTC.

This clonotype was found many times. The chain couples TRBV2 to TRBJ2-2; either TRBD1 or TRBD2 may fit D (5 bases each). CDR1 is SNHLY and CDR2 is FYNNEI in the germline V gene. This CDR3 has 16 amino acids. The ends were cut back, 10 bases at V and 3 bases at J, with 21 bases in the middle. The CDR3 region has the DNA TGTGCCACCAGGTGGGACGAAAGGCCCGACACCGGGGAGCTGTTTTTT. Its protein is CATRWDERPDTGELFF.

This clonotype has at least ten counts. This CDR3 reads CASSFAENSPLHF. In DNA form, the CDR3 reads TGTGCCAGCAGCTTCGCTGAGAATTCACCCCTCCACTTT. This rearrangement joins TRBV7-9 to TRBJ1-6; D gene unclear. V was trimmed by 3 bases and J by 7 bases, leaving 7 bases between them. The CDR3 length is 13 residues. Looked up from germline, CDR1 is SEHNR and CDR2 is FQNEAQ (reference sequence).

This clonotype was observed at least ten times. V and J are TRBV30 and TRBJ2-6; D remains unclear. Germline CDR1 reads GTSNPN; CDR2 reads SVGIG (reference sequence). The CDR3 covers 12 residues. Trimming cost V 5 bases and J 4 bases, with 6 bases left between them. Here the CDR3 reads CAWAGGANVLTF. The DNA for the CDR3 is TGTGCCTGGGCCGGGGGGGCCAACGTCCTGACTTTC.

At least ten counts were recorded for this clonotype. The chain employs TRBV6-2 or TRBV6-3 and TRBJ2-7; 9 bases map to TRBD2. This CDR3 spans 15 amino acids. V shed 7 bases, J shed 4 bases, and the junction held 11 bases outside the gene matches. From germline, CDR1 is MNHEY and CDR2 SVGEGT. CDR3 protein: CASTPRVAGGYEQYF. DNA of the CDR3: TGTGCCAGCACCCCTCGTGTGGCGGGGGGGTACGAGCAGTACTTC.

The rearrangement links TRBV19 to TRBJ2-7, with TRBD1 matching 7 bases. From germline, CDR1 is LNHDA and CDR2 SQIVND (reference sequence). The CDR3 spans 16 residues. With V trimmed by 4 bases and J by 4 bases, 13 bases remained unmatched. CDR3 sequence reads: CASSKRDSFTVYEQYF. The CDR3 DNA reads as TGTGCCAGTAGTAAAAGGGACAGTTTTACGGTATACGAGCAGTACTTC.